The source of this TCR beta chain is a study of cytomegalovirus exposure and HLA in healthy donors. V gave up 10 bases and J gave up 11 bases; unmatched junction bases: 11. In germline, CDR1 is MNHEY, CDR2 SVGAGI. This CDR3 has 11 residues. The study ran its PCR with 60 Vbeta and 13 Jbeta primers. Method: immunoSEQ multiplex PCR; TCRdb's copy keeps in-frame clones and lacks some. The sample has about 150,000 clones; 60% to 85% are singletons. As regards this clone: Its specificity is unknown.

Study-wide results and limits: Analysis was performed later, and it showed HLA-associated TCR beta chains to be more clonally expanded than equally common others. Common viral pathogens seemed to be connected with several of the most significant clusters, according to a later analysis.

This receptor was identified in a woman between 35 and 50 years old in good health and CMV-seronegative. The chain combines TRBV6-5 with TRBJ2-7; 7 positions agree with TRBD1. Specimen: PBMCs. For the CDR3, the DNA is TGTGCCACCAACCGACAGGGAGTGGAGTACTTC. This encodes CATNRQGVEYF.